The present entry profiles one TCR beta chain with its context. The target antigen is unknown. This sample is part of a study of radiation and T cells in renal cell carcinoma. Overall study context: Nephrectomy followed 15 Gy stereotactic body radiation by 4 weeks. Study-level results: Top tumor clonotypes rose in blood 2 weeks post-radiation, then contracted. Baseline intratumoral clonotype presence is unknown without pretreatment biopsies.

The CDR3 runs 14 residues. V lost 6 bases to trimming and J lost 2 bases; unmatched junction nucleotides: 3. CDR1 is LNHDA, CDR2 SQIVND, per germline (reference sequence). Regarding time point: baseline pretreatment blood. As to treatment: 15 Gy SBRT to primary tumor, nephrectomy 4 weeks later. Radiation-treated patients gave blood at baseline, week 2 and week 4. TCRdb's table, derived via immunoSEQ multiplex PCR, lists solely in-frame clones and lacks some. The table includes 130,000 or so clones, roughly 80% detected once. The V and J genes are TRBV19 and TRBJ1-4, with 7 bases aligning to TRBD1. The specimen comprised blood, sampled from a patient whose treatment included radiotherapy and nephrectomy. The source is a woman in her forties or fifties with renal cell carcinoma. The CDR3 nucleotides read TGTGCCAGTAGGAAGGGGGCCACTAATGAAAAACTGTTTTTT. Translation gives CASRKGATNEKLFF. Together with reference TRBV19 and TRBJ1-4, the CDR3 gives the full variable domain: DGGITQSPKYLFRKEGQNVTLSCEQNLNHDAMYWYRQDPGQGLRLIYYSQIVNDFQKGDIAEGYSVSREKKESFPLTVTSAQKNPTAFYLCASRKGATNEKLFFGSGTQLSVL.